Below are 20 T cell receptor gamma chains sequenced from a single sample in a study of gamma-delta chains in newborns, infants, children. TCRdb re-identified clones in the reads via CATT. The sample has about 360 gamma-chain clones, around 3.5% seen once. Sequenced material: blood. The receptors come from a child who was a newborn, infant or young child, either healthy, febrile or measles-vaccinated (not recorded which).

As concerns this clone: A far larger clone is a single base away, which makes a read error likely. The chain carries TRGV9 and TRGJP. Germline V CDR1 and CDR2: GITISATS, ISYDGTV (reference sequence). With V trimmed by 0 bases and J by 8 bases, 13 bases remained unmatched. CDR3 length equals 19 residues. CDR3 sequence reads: CALWEVQRGVKLGKKIKVF. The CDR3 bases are TGTGCCTTGTGGGAGGTGCAGCGTGGGGTAAAGTTGGGCAAAAAAATCAAGGTATTT.

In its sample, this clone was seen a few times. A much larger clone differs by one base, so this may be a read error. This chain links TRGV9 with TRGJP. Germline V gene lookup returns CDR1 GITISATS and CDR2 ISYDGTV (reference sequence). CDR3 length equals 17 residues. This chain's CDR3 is CALWELRQGLGKKIKVF. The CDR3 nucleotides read TGTGCCTTGTGGGAGCTTCGGCAAGGGTTGGGCAAAAAAATCAAGGTATTT.

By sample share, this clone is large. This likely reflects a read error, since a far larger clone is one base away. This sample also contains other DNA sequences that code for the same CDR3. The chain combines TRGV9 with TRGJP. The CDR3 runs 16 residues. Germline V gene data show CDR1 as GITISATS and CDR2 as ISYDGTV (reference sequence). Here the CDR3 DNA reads TGTGCCTTGTGGGAGGTGCAAGAGTTGGGCAAAAAAATCAAGGTGTTT. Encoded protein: CALWEVQELGKKIKVF.

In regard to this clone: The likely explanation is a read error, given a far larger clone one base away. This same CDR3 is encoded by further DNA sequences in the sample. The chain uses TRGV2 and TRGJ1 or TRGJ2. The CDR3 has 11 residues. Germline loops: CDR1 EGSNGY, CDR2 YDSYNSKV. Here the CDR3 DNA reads TGCGCCACCTGGGACGGTTATAAGAAACTCTTT. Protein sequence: CATWDGYKKLF.

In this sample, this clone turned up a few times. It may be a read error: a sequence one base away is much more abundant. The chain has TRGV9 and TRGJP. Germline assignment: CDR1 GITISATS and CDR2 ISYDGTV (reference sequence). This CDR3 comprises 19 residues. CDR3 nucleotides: TGTGCCTCGTGGGAGGTGCAGCATGGGGTAAAGTTGGGCAAAAAAATCAAGGTATTT. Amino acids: CASWEVQHGVKLGKKIKVF.

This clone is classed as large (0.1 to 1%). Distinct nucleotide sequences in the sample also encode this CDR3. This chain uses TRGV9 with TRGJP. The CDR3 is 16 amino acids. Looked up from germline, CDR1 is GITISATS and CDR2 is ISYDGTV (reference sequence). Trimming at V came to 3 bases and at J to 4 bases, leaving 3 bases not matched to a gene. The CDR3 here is CALWESQELGKKIKVF. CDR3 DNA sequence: TGTGCCTTGTGGGAGTCTCAAGAGTTGGGCAAAAAAATCAAGGTATTT.

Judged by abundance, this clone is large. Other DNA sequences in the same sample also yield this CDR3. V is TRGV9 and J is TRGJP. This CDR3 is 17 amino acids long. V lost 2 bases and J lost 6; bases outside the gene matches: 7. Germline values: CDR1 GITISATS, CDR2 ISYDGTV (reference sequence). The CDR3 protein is CALWEGRGELGKKIKVF. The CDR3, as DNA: TGTGCCTTGTGGGAGGGCCGGGGAGAGTTGGGCAAAAAAATCAAGGTATTT.

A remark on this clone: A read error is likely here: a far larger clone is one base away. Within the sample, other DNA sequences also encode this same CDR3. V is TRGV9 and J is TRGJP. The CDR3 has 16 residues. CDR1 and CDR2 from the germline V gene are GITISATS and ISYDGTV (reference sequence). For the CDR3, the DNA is TGTGCCTTGTGGGAGGTGCGCGAGTTAGGCAAAAAAATCAAGGTATTT. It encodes CALWEVRELGKKIKVF.

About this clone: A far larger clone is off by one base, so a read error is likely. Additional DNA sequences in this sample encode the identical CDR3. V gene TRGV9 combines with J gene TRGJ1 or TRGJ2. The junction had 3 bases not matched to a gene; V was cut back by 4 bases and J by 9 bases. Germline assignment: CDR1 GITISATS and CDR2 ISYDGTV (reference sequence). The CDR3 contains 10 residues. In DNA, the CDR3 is TGTGCCTTGTGGGAAGGTAAGAAACTCTTT. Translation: CALWEGKKLF.

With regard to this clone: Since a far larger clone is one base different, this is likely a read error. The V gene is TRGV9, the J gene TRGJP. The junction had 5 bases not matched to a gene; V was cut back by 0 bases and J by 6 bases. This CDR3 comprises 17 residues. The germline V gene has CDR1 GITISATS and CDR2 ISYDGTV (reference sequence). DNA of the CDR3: TGTGCCTTGTGGGAGGTGTGCGGAGAGTTGGGCAAAAAAATCAAGGTATTT. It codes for CALWEVCGELGKKIKVF.

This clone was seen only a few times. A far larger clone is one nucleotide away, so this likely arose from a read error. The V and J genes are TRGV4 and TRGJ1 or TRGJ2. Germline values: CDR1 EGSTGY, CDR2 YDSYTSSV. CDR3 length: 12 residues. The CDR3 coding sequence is TGTGCCACCAGGGATGCTCGGTATAAGAAACTCTTT. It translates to CATRDARYKKLF.

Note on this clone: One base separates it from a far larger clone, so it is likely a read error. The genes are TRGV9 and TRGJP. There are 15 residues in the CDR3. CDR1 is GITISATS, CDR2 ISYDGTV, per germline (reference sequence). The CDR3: CASWVQELGKKIKVF. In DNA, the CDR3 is TGTGCCTCGTGGGTTCAAGAGTTGGGCAAAAAAATCAAGGTATTT.

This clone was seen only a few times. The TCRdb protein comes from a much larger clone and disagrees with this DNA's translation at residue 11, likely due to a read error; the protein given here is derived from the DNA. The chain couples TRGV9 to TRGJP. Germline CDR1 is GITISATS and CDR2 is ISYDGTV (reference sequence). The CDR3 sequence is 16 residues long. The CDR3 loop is CALWEPQELGEKIKVF. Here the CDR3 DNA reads TGTGCCTTGTGGGAGCCCCAAGAGTTGGGCGAAAAAATCAAGGTATTT.

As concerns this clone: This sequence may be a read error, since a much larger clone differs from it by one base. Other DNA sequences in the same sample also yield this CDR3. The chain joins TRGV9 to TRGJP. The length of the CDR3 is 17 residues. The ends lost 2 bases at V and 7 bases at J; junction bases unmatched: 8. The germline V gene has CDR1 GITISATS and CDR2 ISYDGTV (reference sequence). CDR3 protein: CALWEGRGELGKKIKVF. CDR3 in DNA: TGTGCCTTGTGGGAGGGCCGGGGGGAGTTGGGCAAAAAAATCAAGGTATTT.

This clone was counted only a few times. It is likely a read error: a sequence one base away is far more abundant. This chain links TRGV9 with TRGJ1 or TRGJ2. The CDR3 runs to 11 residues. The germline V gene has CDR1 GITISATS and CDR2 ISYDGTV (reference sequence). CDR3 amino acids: CALWVNYRKLF. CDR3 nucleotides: TGTGCCTTGTGGGTAAATTATAGGAAACTCTTT.

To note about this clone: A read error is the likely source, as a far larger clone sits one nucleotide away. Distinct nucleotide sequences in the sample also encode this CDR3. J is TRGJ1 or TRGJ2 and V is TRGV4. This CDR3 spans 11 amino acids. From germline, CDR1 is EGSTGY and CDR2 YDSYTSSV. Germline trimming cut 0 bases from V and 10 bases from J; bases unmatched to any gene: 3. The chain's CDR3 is CATWDGVKKLF. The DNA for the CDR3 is TGTGCCACCTGGGATGGGGTGAAGAAACTCTTT.

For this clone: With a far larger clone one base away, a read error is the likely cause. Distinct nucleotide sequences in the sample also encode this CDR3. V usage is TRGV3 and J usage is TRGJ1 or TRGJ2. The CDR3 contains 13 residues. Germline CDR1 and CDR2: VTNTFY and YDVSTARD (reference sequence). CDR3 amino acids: CATWDLDYYKKLF. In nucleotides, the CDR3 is TGCGCCACCTGGGACTTGGATTATTATAAGAAACTCTTT.

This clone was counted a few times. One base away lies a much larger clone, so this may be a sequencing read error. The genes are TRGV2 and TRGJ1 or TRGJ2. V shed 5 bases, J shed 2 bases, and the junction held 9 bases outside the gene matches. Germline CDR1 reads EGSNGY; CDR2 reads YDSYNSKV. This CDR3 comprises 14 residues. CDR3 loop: CATWGGPHYYKKLF. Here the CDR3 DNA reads TGTGCCACCTGGGGCGGACCACATTATTATAAGAAACTCTTT.

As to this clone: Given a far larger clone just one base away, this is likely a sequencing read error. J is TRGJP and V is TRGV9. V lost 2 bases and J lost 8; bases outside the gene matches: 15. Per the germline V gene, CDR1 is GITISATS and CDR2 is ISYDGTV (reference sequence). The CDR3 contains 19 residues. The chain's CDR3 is CALWEAQHGVKLGKKIKVF. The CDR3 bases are TGTGCCTTGTGGGAGGCGCAGCATGGGGTAAAGTTGGGCAAAAAAATCAAGGTATTT.

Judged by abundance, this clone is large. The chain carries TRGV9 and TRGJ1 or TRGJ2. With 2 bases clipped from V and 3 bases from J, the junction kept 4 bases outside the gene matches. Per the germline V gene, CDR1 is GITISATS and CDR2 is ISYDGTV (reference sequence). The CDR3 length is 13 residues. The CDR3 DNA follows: TGTGCCTTGTGGGAGGCCTTTTATTATAAGAAACTCTTT. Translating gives CALWEAFYYKKLF.